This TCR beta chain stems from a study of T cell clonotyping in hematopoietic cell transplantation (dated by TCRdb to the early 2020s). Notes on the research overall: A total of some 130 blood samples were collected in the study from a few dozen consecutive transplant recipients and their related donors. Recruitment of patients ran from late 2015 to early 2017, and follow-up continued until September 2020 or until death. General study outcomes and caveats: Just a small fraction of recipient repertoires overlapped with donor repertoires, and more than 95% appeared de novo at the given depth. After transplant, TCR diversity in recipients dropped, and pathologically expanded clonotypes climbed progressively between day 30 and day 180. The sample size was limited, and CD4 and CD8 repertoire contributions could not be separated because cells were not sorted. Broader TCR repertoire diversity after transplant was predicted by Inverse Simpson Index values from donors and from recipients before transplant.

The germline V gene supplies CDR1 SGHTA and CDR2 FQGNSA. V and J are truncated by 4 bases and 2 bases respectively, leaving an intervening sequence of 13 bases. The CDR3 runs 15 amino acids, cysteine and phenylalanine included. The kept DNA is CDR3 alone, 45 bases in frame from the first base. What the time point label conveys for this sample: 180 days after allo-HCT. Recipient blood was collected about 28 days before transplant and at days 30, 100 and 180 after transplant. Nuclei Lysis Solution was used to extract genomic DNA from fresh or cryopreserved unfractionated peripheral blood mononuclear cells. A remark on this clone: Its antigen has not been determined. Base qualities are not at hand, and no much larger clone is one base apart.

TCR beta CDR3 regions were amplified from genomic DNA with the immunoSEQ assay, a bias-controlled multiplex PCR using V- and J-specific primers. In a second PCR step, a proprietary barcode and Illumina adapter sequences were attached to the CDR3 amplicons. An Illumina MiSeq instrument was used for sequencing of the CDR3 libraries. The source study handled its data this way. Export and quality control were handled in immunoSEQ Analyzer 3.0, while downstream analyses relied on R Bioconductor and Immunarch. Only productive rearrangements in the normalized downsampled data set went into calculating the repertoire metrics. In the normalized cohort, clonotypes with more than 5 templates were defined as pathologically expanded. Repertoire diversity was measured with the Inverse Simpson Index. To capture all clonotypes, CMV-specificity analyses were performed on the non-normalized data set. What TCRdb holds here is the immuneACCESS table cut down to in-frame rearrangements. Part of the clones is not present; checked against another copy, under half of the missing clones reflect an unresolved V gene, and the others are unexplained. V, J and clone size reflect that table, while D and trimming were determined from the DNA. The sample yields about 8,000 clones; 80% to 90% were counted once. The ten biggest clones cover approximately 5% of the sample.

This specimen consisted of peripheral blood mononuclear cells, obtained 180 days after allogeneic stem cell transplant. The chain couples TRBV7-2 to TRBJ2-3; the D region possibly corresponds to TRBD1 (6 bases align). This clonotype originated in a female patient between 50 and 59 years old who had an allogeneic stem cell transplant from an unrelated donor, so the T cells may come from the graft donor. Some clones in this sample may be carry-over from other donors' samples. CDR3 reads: CASSSKQGPTDTQYF. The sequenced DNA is TGTGCCAGCAGCTCAAAACAGGGACCCACAGATACGCAGTATTTT.